The TCR beta chain described here comes from a study of technical replicates of blood from a few donors. Profiling relied on immunoSEQ multiplex PCR, and the TCRdb table lists in-frame clones only, not all of them. The data contain some 48,000 clones, approximately 95% of them singletons. J gave up 6 bases and V 2 bases, and 13 bases lay outside the gene matches. Germline lookup yields CDR1 LGHNA and CDR2 YNFKEQ. There are 17 residues in the CDR3. This clonotype originated in a human donor in good health. This rearrangement joins TRBV4-2 to TRBJ2-7; 10 nucleotides agree with TRBD1. Sequenced sample: T cells isolated from PBMCs. This chain's CDR3 is CASSQPLRRDRGLEQYF. DNA for the CDR3: TGTGCCAGCAGCCAACCCCTAAGACGGGACAGGGGCCTCGAGCAGTACTTC.